Presented here are 16 T cell receptor beta chains from one specimen sequenced in a study of blood T cell repertoires in COVID-19. Some clones are missing from TCRdb's copy, which holds only in-frame ones; the method was immunoSEQ multiplex PCR. The sample contains 130,000 to 150,000 clones, roughly 80% of which appear only once. Sequenced: peripheral blood. These receptors were collected from a human donor in a cohort sampled during active COVID-19.

Here the CDR3 DNA reads TGTGCCACCAGCAGAGCCGAGCTCAGGGACAGGCTTCTTCGAGAGCAGTACTTC. Its translation: CATSRAELRDRLLREQYF. The chain has TRBV15 and TRBJ2-7; 8 nucleotides line up with TRBD1. V was pared by 1 base and J by 7 bases, with 18 bases of the junction left unmatched. The CDR3 extends over 18 amino acids. CDR1 is LNHNV, CDR2 YYDKDF, per germline (reference sequence).

V is TRBV7-2 and J is TRBJ2-2; 7 bases match TRBD1. The CDR3 is 16 amino acids. With 1 base clipped from V and 1 base from J, the junction kept 3 bases outside the gene matches. Looked up from germline, CDR1 is SGHTA and CDR2 is FQGNSA. CDR3 in DNA: TGTGCCAGCAGCTTAGTGGCAGGGGGGAACACCGGGGAGCTGTTTTTT. It specifies CASSLVAGGNTGELFF.

The V call is TRBV18, the J call TRBJ2-5, with TRBD1 matching 7 bases. The V and J ends lost 5 bases and 3 bases, in that order; junction bases with no gene match: 6. This CDR3 has 14 amino acids. Per the germline V gene, CDR1 is KGHSH and CDR2 is LQKENI. Here the CDR3 DNA reads TGTGCCAGCTCATACGGACAGGCTAAAGAGACCCAGTACTTC. It specifies CASSYGQAKETQYF.

V gene TRBV19 combines with J gene TRBJ1-1; D is perhaps TRBD1 (5 bases). Trimming removed 8 bases from V and 1 base from J, with 11 bases in between. The CDR3 extends over 13 amino acids. Germline values: CDR1 LNHDA, CDR2 SQIVND (reference sequence). The CDR3 nucleotides read TGTGCCAGTTTCCCCGACAGGAACACTGAAGCTTTCTTT. Its translation is CASFPDRNTEAFF. Together with reference TRBV19 and TRBJ1-1, the CDR3 gives the full variable domain: DGGITQSPKYLFRKEGQNVTLSCEQNLNHDAMYWYRQDPGQGLRLIYYSQIVNDFQKGDIAEGYSVSREKKESFPLTVTSAQKNPTAFYLCASFPDRNTEAFFGQGTRLTVV.

This clone was observed a single time. The CDR3 nucleotides are TGTGCCGCCCGGGGCAGGGGGCCAAAAGCCGCCCATGGCTACACCTTC. Translation: CAARGRGPKAAHGYTF. The chain employs TRBV27 and TRBJ1-2; 8 positions agree with TRBD1. The CDR3 extends over 16 amino acids. CDR1 and CDR2 from the germline V gene are MNHEY and SMNVEV (reference sequence). With 11 bases clipped from V and 6 bases from J, the junction kept 20 bases outside the gene matches.

A few counts support this clone. The rearrangement links TRBV5-1 to TRBJ1-1; D is possibly TRBD1 (6 bases). CDR3 length: 14 residues. V was pared by 5 bases and J by 5 bases, with 16 bases between. Germline V gives CDR1 SGHRS, CDR2 YFSETQ. CDR3 loop: CASSPAGGRTEAFF. The CDR3 bases are TGCGCCAGCAGTCCGGCGGGGGGCAGGACTGAAGCTTTCTTT.

This clone has a handful of counts. CDR3 amino acids: CASSLYSGYEQYF. In DNA form, the CDR3 reads TGCGCCAGCAGCTTGTATAGTGGCTACGAGCAGTACTTC. The rearrangement joins TRBV5-1 to TRBJ2-7; D is undetermined. The CDR3 is made up of 13 amino acids. Trimming cost V 1 base and J 3 bases, with 8 bases left between them. CDR1 is SGHRS and CDR2 is YFSETQ in the germline V gene.

The V gene is TRBV5-8, the J gene TRBJ2-5; unclear D gene. Germline CDR1 is SGHTS and CDR2 is YDEGEE. V dropped 2 bases and J dropped 2 bases, with 7 bases sitting between them. This CDR3 has 13 residues. CDR3 coding DNA: TGTGCCAGCAGCTTAAAGAGACAAGAGACCCAGTACTTC. It specifies CASSLKRQETQYF.

This clone was seen more than once but under ten times. This sequence joins TRBV19 and TRBJ1-5; 7 bases fit TRBD1. J lost 7 bases, V lost 8 bases, and 11 bases had no gene match. CDR1 and CDR2 (germline): LNHDA, SQIVND (reference sequence). This CDR3 is built from 14 residues. The CDR3 bases are TGTGCCAGTGAGAGGGGGCAGGGCGGCCAGCCCCAGCATTTT. Protein sequence: CASERGQGGQPQHF. The whole variable domain, remainder taken from reference TRBV19 and TRBJ1-5, is DGGITQSPKYLFRKEGQNVTLSCEQNLNHDAMYWYRQDPGQGLRLIYYSQIVNDFQKGDIAEGYSVSREKKESFPLTVTSAQKNPTAFYLCASERGQGGQPQHFGDGTRLSIL.

This chain links TRBV7-8 with TRBJ1-3, with D maybe TRBD1 (5 bases). This CDR3 spans 15 amino acids. Between the trimmed V and J ends, which lost 3 bases and 3 bases, there was a span of 12 bases. The germline gives CDR1 SGHVS, CDR2 FQNEAQ. For the CDR3, the DNA is TGTGCCAGCAGCTTCTCAGGCAGGGATGGAAACACCATATATTTT. Translation gives CASSFSGRDGNTIYF.

This chain links TRBV7-3 with TRBJ2-5, with 8 positions matching TRBD2. Germline V gene sequence: CDR1 SGHTA, CDR2 FQGTGA. Trimming took 5 bases from V and 5 from J; bases not matched to a gene: 4. The CDR3 has 13 amino acids. The CDR3 sequence is CASSLGLAETQYF. CDR3 nucleotides: TGTGCCAGCAGCCTTGGACTAGCCGAGACCCAGTACTTC.

This clone occurred once. V and J are TRBV5-4 and TRBJ2-2, with 8 bases aligning to TRBD1. The CDR3 extends over 15 amino acids. Trimming removed 5 bases from V and 0 bases from J; junction bases left unmatched: 3. The germline gives CDR1 SGHNT, CDR2 YYREEE (reference sequence). The CDR3 DNA reads TGTGCCAGCAGAATGGACAGGGCGAACACCGGGGAGCTGTTTTTT. Its translation: CASRMDRANTGELFF.

In nucleotides, the CDR3 is TGCGCCAGCAGCACCACGGGACAGGGGGCCAATGAAGCTTTCTTT. Translation: CASSTTGQGANEAFF. The chain has TRBV5-1 and TRBJ1-1; 12 bases fit TRBD1. Per germline, CDR1 SGHRS and CDR2 YFSETQ. V gave up 4 bases and J gave up 7 bases; unmatched junction bases: 8. This CDR3 is built from 15 residues. Based on the CDR3 plus reference TRBV5-1 and TRBJ1-1, the full variable domain is KAGVTQTPRYLIKTRGQQVTLSCSPISGHRSVSWYQQTPGQGLQFLFEYFSETQRNKGNFPGRFSGRQFSNSRSEMNVSTLELGDSALYLCASSTTGQGANEAFFGQGTRLTVV.

As for this clone: An end of the junction differs from the germline gene, which may be a read error. The chain links TRBV30 to TRBJ2-2; 9 bases line up with TRBD2. The CDR3 runs to 11 residues. Germline V lookup: CDR1 GTSNPN, CDR2 SVGIG (reference sequence). The CDR3 region has the DNA TGCGCGGGGGGGGACACCGGGGAGCTGTTTTTT. This sequence encodes CAGGDTGELFF.

This clone has only a few counts. CDR3 in DNA: TGTGCCAGCAGTGCCCGTGTAGGACAGGGCCACGAGCAGTACTTC. Its protein product is CASSARVGQGHEQYF. V and J are TRBV2 and TRBJ2-7, with TRBD1 matching 8 bases. CDR3 length: 15 amino acids. V dropped 4 bases and J dropped 5; count of bases not matched to a gene: 10. CDR1 is SNHLY and CDR2 is FYNNEI in the germline V gene.

V gene TRBV24-1 combines with J gene TRBJ1-4; TRBD1 aligns across 7 bases. The CDR3 loop spans 15 amino acids. Unmatched junction bases numbered 5, after V lost 0 bases and J lost 8 bases. Germline V gene lookup returns CDR1 KGHDR and CDR2 SFDVKD. CDR3 nucleotides: TGTGCCACCAGTGATTTGACAGGGGATGGGGAAAAACTGTTTTTT. Its protein is CATSDLTGDGEKLFF.